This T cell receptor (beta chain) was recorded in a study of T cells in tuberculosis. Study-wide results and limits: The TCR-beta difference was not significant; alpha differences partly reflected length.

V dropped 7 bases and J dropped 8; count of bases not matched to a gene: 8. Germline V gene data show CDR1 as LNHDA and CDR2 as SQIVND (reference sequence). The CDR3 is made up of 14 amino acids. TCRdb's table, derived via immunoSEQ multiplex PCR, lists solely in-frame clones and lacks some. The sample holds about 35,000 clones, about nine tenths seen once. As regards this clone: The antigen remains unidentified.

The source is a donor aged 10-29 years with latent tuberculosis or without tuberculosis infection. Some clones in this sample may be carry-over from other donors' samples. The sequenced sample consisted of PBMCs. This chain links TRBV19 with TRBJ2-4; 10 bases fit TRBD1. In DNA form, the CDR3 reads TGTGCCAGTAAGGGTCGACAGGGGGCTGACATTCAGTACTTC. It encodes CASKGRQGADIQYF. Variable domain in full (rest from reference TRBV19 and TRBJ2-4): DGGITQSPKYLFRKEGQNVTLSCEQNLNHDAMYWYRQDPGQGLRLIYYSQIVNDFQKGDIAEGYSVSREKKESFPLTVTSAQKNPTAFYLCASKGRQGADIQYFGAGTRLSVL.